The 32 T cell receptor beta chains below all came from one sample that was sequenced in a study of blood T cell repertoires in COVID-19. The table came from immunoSEQ multiplex PCR; TCRdb's copy has only in-frame clones and leaves some out. Of roughly 200,000 clones listed, 89% are singletons. Sequencing was carried out using PBMCs or T cells enriched from blood (not recorded which). The receptors stem from a woman in her forties with acute COVID-19.

This clone was counted between two and nine times. The chain is built from TRBV6-1 and TRBJ2-2; TRBD2 aligns across 9 bases. V lost 1 base and J lost 4; bases outside the gene matches: 4. This CDR3 is built from 16 residues. From germline, CDR1 is MNHNS and CDR2 SASEGT. The CDR3 loop is CASSEVAGVGTGELFF. The CDR3 nucleotides read TGTGCCAGCAGTGAAGTAGCGGGGGTGGGCACCGGGGAGCTGTTTTTT.

J is TRBJ1-2 and V is TRBV7-2; tentatively, D is TRBD1 (5 bases). Between the trimmed V and J ends, which lost 1 base and 8 bases, there was a span of 11 bases. Germline V lookup: CDR1 SGHTA, CDR2 FQGNSA. The length of the CDR3 is 13 residues. The CDR3 region has the DNA TGTGCCAGCAGCTTAGGCAGGGTGAACGGCTACACCTTC. Its protein is CASSLGRVNGYTF.

This clone was recorded once. The rearrangement uses TRBV29-1 and TRBJ1-2, with D maybe TRBD1 (6 bases). This CDR3 has 14 amino acids. The germline V gene encodes CDR1 SQVTM and CDR2 ANQGSEA. V gave up 6 bases and J gave up 5 bases, with 19 bases separating them. CDR3 sequence (DNA): TGCAGCGTCTCCGGGGCAGGGGCTTCATATGGCTACACCTTC. It specifies CSVSGAGASYGYTF.

This clone was seen a few times. The chain carries TRBV6-1 and TRBJ1-1; D call uncertain. Per the germline V gene, CDR1 is MNHNS and CDR2 is SASEGT. V lost 2 bases and J 0 bases, leaving 10 bases between the germline ends. CDR3 length: 15 residues. The CDR3 spells CASSELIGMNTEAFF. CDR3 DNA sequence: TGTGCCAGCAGTGAATTGATCGGGATGAACACTGAAGCTTTCTTT.

This chain uses TRBV28 with TRBJ1-1; tentative D call: TRBD1 (6 bases). The V gene's germline CDR1 is MDHEN and CDR2 SYDVKM. V was cut by 8 bases and J by 0 bases, with 10 bases left in between. The CDR3 totals 13 residues. The CDR3 bases are TGTGCCAGCTCGGGGGGCATGAACACTGAAGCTTTCTTT. Its translation: CASSGGMNTEAFF. Supplemented by reference TRBV28 and TRBJ1-1, the full variable domain reads DVKVTQSSRYLVKRTGEKVFLECVQDMDHENMFWYRQDPGLGLRLIYFSYDVKMKEKGDIPEGYSVSREKKERFSLILESASTNQTSMYLCASSGGMNTEAFFGQGTRLTVV.

This clone was picked up one time. This chain links TRBV28 with TRBJ2-7, with 8 positions matching TRBD2. CDR3 length: 14 amino acids. Germline-derived CDR1 and CDR2 are MDHEN and SYDVKM. J was trimmed by 6 bases and V by 3 bases; bases with no gene match: 7. CDR3 sequence (DNA): TGTGCCAGCAGTTTGACCGCGGGGGGCCGCGAGCAGTACTTC. The encoded protein is CASSLTAGGREQYF.

The V gene is TRBV18, the J gene TRBJ2-5, with a possible D match to TRBD2 (6 bases). This CDR3 is 14 amino acids long. The germline CDR1 and CDR2 sequences are KGHSH and LQKENI. V was pared by 2 bases and J by 4 bases, with 11 bases between. This CDR3 is CASSPGEVGETQYF. The CDR3 DNA reads as TGTGCCAGCTCACCAGGGGAGGTCGGAGAGACCCAGTACTTC.

The chain joins TRBV3-1 (or the pseudogene TRBV3-2) to TRBJ1-2, with no clear D. V lost 2 bases and J 4 bases, leaving 11 bases between the germline ends. Per the germline V gene, CDR1 is LGHDT and CDR2 is YNNKEL (reference sequence). The CDR3 loop spans 14 amino acids. CDR3 DNA sequence: TGTGCCAGCAGCCAACTAGGGAGTGGCTATGGCTACACCTTC. As protein: CASSQLGSGYGYTF.

The chain couples TRBV4-1 to TRBJ1-5; 9 bases match TRBD1. The CDR3 is made up of 17 amino acids. Losses at the gene ends were 4 bases for V and 2 bases for J; bases not matched to a gene: 9. Germline CDR1 reads MGHRA; CDR2 reads YSYEKL. The CDR3 loop reads CASSRIIQGAGNQPQHF. CDR3 coding DNA: TGCGCCAGCAGCCGAATCATACAGGGGGCTGGCAATCAGCCCCAGCATTTT.

Comment on this clone: The same CDR3 can be traced to other DNA sequences in this sample. This chain joins TRBV9 and TRBJ2-1; 8 positions agree with TRBD2. V was clipped by 4 bases and J by 0 bases; unmatched bases: 3. The germline V gene encodes CDR1 SGDLS and CDR2 YYNGEE. The length of the CDR3 is 15 residues. The CDR3 DNA follows: TGTGCCAGCAGCCCCACTAGCGGCTCCTACAATGAGCAGTTCTTC. The encoded protein is CASSPTSGSYNEQFF.

This clone was recorded a few times. DNA for the CDR3: TGTGCCAGCTCACCCGCTAACAGGGCTGGAGCTTTCTTT. It is translated as CASSPANRAGAFF. The gene calls are TRBV18 and TRBJ1-1, with D tentatively TRBD1 (6 bases). The length of the CDR3 is 13 residues. Germline assignment: CDR1 KGHSH and CDR2 LQKENI. V lost 3 bases to trimming and J lost 10 bases, with 15 bases between them.

The V gene is TRBV6-4, the J gene TRBJ1-1; 10 bases are a match to TRBD1. Germline CDR1 reads MRHNA; CDR2 reads SNTAGT. V trimming: 4 bases; J trimming: 0 bases; junction bases outside the gene matches: 11. The CDR3 is 18 residues long. The CDR3 region has the DNA TGTGCCAGCAGTGGCCGCGGGGGACAGGGGACCTTGAACACTGAAGCTTTCTTT. Amino acids: CASSGRGGQGTLNTEAFF.

The chain couples TRBV19 to TRBJ1-1, with 7 bases aligning to TRBD1. The CDR3 spans 15 residues. J lost 0 bases, V lost 4 bases, and 5 bases had no gene match. Germline CDR1 LNHDA, CDR2 SQIVND (reference sequence). CDR3 protein: CASSRQGNLNTEAFF. In DNA form, the CDR3 reads TGTGCCAGTAGTAGACAGGGCAACCTGAACACTGAAGCTTTCTTT.

The rearrangement joins TRBV6-6 to TRBJ1-3; D unclear. The germline CDR1 and CDR2 sequences are MNHNY and SVGAGI (reference sequence). The ends were cut back, 10 bases at V and 3 bases at J, with 13 bases in the middle. The CDR3 has 13 residues. CDR3 region: CATVAFSGNTIYF. As DNA, the CDR3 is TGTGCCACCGTGGCATTCAGTGGAAACACCATATATTTT.

V and J are TRBV7-8 and TRBJ2-4, with 11 bases fitting TRBD1. This CDR3 has 16 residues. Germline trimming cut 10 bases from V and 3 bases from J; bases unmatched to any gene: 11. Per the germline V gene, CDR1 is SGHVS and CDR2 is FQNEAQ. This CDR3 reads CATGDRGTAVKNIQYF. CDR3 DNA sequence: TGTGCCACCGGGGACAGGGGGACTGCGGTCAAAAACATTCAGTACTTC.

The rearrangement links TRBV9 to TRBJ1-2; 10 positions agree with TRBD1. The V gene end was trimmed by 3 bases and the J gene end by 7 bases; junction bases not matched to a gene: 6. The CDR3 is 14 residues long. Germline CDR1 reads SGDLS; CDR2 reads YYNGEE. The CDR3 protein is CASSAGTGVGGYTF. The DNA for the CDR3 is TGTGCCAGCAGCGCCGGGACAGGGGTTGGTGGCTACACCTTC.

The rearrangement links TRBV9 to TRBJ2-6, with 9 bases lining up with TRBD1. From germline, CDR1 is SGDLS and CDR2 YYNGEE. This CDR3 region has 19 residues. V was clipped by 0 bases and J by 0 bases; unmatched bases: 7. CDR3 loop: CASSVEGQGILSGANVLTF. DNA of the CDR3: TGTGCCAGCAGCGTAGAAGGACAGGGGATCCTCTCTGGGGCCAACGTCCTGACTTTC.

This clone was observed a few times. The chain employs TRBV9 and TRBJ1-4; weak D call: TRBD1 (6 bases). Trimming cost V 0 bases and J 0 bases, with 6 bases left between them. Germline loops: CDR1 SGDLS, CDR2 YYNGEE. The CDR3 has 15 amino acids. CDR3 DNA: TGTGCCAGCAGCGTAGGGACAGCAACTAATGAAAAACTGTTTTTT. Translation: CASSVGTATNEKLFF.

This chain joins TRBV29-1 and TRBJ2-7; a weak D match, TRBD1 (6 bases). Trimming removed 6 bases from V and 0 bases from J, with 12 bases in between. The CDR3 has 13 residues. CDR1 and CDR2 from the germline V gene are SQVTM and ANQGSEA. CDR3 in DNA: TGCAGCGTGAGGCACAGGGTCTCCTACGAGCAGTACTTC. The encoded protein is CSVRHRVSYEQYF.

J is TRBJ2-7 and V is TRBV27, with TRBD1 matching over 7 bases. Germline V gives CDR1 MNHEY, CDR2 SMNVEV (reference sequence). CDR3 length equals 17 residues. V shed 7 bases, J shed 0 bases, and the junction held 15 bases outside the gene matches. CDR3 amino acids: CASTRRRLGGLSYEQYF. CDR3 nucleotides: TGTGCCAGCACCCGTAGAAGGTTAGGGGGCCTCTCCTACGAGCAGTACTTC.

This chain links TRBV5-1 with TRBJ1-1; TRBD1 might be the D (6 bases). From germline, CDR1 is SGHRS and CDR2 YFSETQ. V lost 6 bases, J lost 3 bases, and 15 bases lay in between. There are 14 residues in the CDR3. CDR3 sequence reads: CASTQGSRDTEAFF. DNA for the CDR3: TGCGCCAGCACACAGGGCAGTAGGGACACTGAAGCTTTCTTT.

The chain recombines TRBV3-1 (or the pseudogene TRBV3-2) with TRBJ1-2; 8 nucleotides match TRBD1. Germline lookup yields CDR1 LGHDT and CDR2 YNNKEL (reference sequence). CDR3 length equals 17 residues. Trimming cost V 0 bases and J 0 bases; bases outside gene matches: 6. The CDR3 nucleotides read TGTGCCAGCAGCCAAGATAGGGACAGGAGCCCTAACTATGGCTACACCTTC. This gives the protein CASSQDRDRSPNYGYTF.

CDR3 coding DNA: TGCGCCAGCAGCTTATTCAGGGCGGCGGACATGAACACTGAAGCTTTCTTT. Encoded protein: CASSLFRAADMNTEAFF. The chain has TRBV4-1 and TRBJ1-1, with D possibly matching TRBD1 (5 bases). This CDR3 comprises 17 residues. Germline V gene data show CDR1 as MGHRA and CDR2 as YSYEKL. With 5 bases removed from V and 0 bases from J, the gap between germline ends came to 19 bases.

This clone has a handful of counts. The chain joins TRBV30 to TRBJ1-4; the match to TRBD1 covers 7 bases. Germline loops: CDR1 GTSNPN, CDR2 SVGIG (reference sequence). Trimming cost V 0 bases and J 5 bases; bases outside gene matches: 18. This CDR3 spans 19 amino acids. DNA for the CDR3: TGTGCCTGGAGTGTATTGTGGGCAGGGGGATTTAACAGGAATGAAAAACTGTTTTTT. It yields the protein CAWSVLWAGGFNRNEKLFF.

The V call is TRBV18, the J call TRBJ1-5, with D perhaps TRBD1 (5 bases). This CDR3 spans 15 amino acids. Germline CDR1 is KGHSH and CDR2 is LQKENI. Trimming shortened V by 4 bases and J by 0 bases, and 10 bases separated the two germline ends. This chain's CDR3 is CASSQGTDSNQPQHF. In DNA, the CDR3 is TGTGCCAGCTCACAAGGGACTGATAGCAATCAGCCCCAGCATTTT.

This clone was seen a handful of times. The chain has TRBV25-1 and TRBJ1-4; no definite D call. Germline V gene data show CDR1 as MGHDK and CDR2 as SYGVNS. V lost 2 bases to trimming and J lost 8 bases, with 15 bases between them. The CDR3 consists of 15 residues. CDR3 residues: CASSETAGIREKLFF. CDR3 nucleotides: TGTGCCAGCAGTGAAACAGCTGGAATACGAGAAAAACTGTTTTTT.

This clone has a single count. The genes are TRBV5-1 and TRBJ1-5; 7 bases are shared with TRBD1. This CDR3 has 15 residues. The V segment lost 4 bases and the J segment 4 bases; nucleotides outside the gene matches: 8. Germline CDR1 SGHRS, CDR2 YFSETQ. CDR3 sequence (DNA): TGCGCCAGCAGCCCGGCAGGGGGATGGAATCAGCCCCAGCATTTT. As protein: CASSPAGGWNQPQHF.

The chain combines TRBV7-2 with TRBJ2-1; 9 bases fit TRBD2. The CDR3 totals 15 residues. Germline CDR1 reads SGHTA; CDR2 reads FQGNSA. Unmatched junction bases numbered 3, after V lost 5 bases and J lost 1 base. Here the CDR3 reads CASSTGLASYNEQFF. The CDR3 DNA reads TGTGCCAGCAGCACAGGACTAGCGTCCTACAATGAGCAGTTCTTC.

This clone was found once. The rearrangement uses TRBV5-6 and TRBJ1-2; D possibly corresponds to TRBD1 (6 bases). Germline-derived CDR1 and CDR2 are SGHDT and YYEEEE. Deletions cut 2 bases from V and 0 bases from J, with 20 bases between. The CDR3 sequence is 18 residues long. The CDR3 DNA reads TGTGCCAGCAGCTTTTTTTCTGGGACACGTGAAGCTAACTATGGCTACACCTTC. This codes for CASSFFSGTREANYGYTF.

The chain links TRBV11-2 to TRBJ1-1, with D unclear. The CDR3 sequence is 14 residues long. Germline V gene data show CDR1 as SGHAT and CDR2 as FQNNGV. The germline V and J ends were trimmed by 0 bases and 1 base, with 6 bases remaining between them. The chain's CDR3 is CASSLERQNTEAFF. CDR3 nucleotide sequence: TGTGCCAGCAGCTTAGAGCGACAGAACACTGAAGCTTTCTTT.

This chain joins TRBV3-1 (or the pseudogene TRBV3-2) and TRBJ2-7; unclear D gene. Trimming pared 0 bases from V and 1 base from J, leaving 10 bases between. The length of the CDR3 is 15 residues. Germline V gene sequence: CDR1 LGHDT, CDR2 YNNKEL (reference sequence). The CDR3 DNA sequence: TGTGCCAGCAGCCAAGATAGCCAGCCTTCCTACGAGCAGTACTTC. Its protein is CASSQDSQPSYEQYF.

A single count supports this clone. In DNA form, the CDR3 reads TGTGCCAGCAGCTCTGGGGACAGGTGGATTGACTCTGGAAACACCATATATTTT. Translated: CASSSGDRWIDSGNTIYF. The V call is TRBV9, the J call TRBJ1-3, with 8 nucleotides matching TRBD1. Germline CDR1 and CDR2: SGDLS and YYNGEE. The CDR3 is made up of 18 amino acids. Unmatched junction bases numbered 12, after V lost 4 bases and J lost 0 bases.